This is a list of T cell receptor beta chains from one sample in a study of blood T cell repertoires in COVID-19. Assay: immunoSEQ multiplex PCR; the TCRdb copy retains only in-frame clones and omits some. The profile shows around 68,000 clones, roughly three quarters of them singletons. What was sequenced was peripheral blood. The receptors derive from a woman in her forties or fifties with acute or convalescent COVID-19. CDR3s include the opening cysteine and the closing phenylalanine or tryptophan. D genes are given only for firm matches. Expanded clones are given a class, and other clones once, few, many or no size at all.

CDR3 protein	CDR3 DNA	D gene	V gene	J gene	clone size
CASSLQTRQGGSPLHF	TGTGCCAGCAGCTTGCAAACGAGACAGGGGGGTTCACCCCTCCACTTT	TRBD1	TRBV5-8	TRBJ1-6	NA
CASSPGGATRANYGYTF	TGTGCCAGCAGCCCCGGGGGGGCCACGCGGGCTAACTATGGCTACACCTTC	NA	TRBV7-2	TRBJ1-2	NA
CAWNRDPSTDTQYF	TGTGCCTGGAACAGGGACCCTAGCACAGATACGCAGTATTTT	NA	TRBV30	TRBJ2-3	NA
CASSLGKGIPAYLHNEQFF	TGCGCCAGCAGCTTGGGAAAGGGGATCCCCGCATATTTACACAATGAGCAGTTCTTC	NA	TRBV5-1	TRBJ2-1	once
CASSLEHPPPDTQYF	TGCGCCAGCAGCTTGGAACACCCCCCCCCAGATACGCAGTATTTT	NA	TRBV5-1	TRBJ2-3	NA
CASSLLAGSTDTQYF	TGTGCCAGCTCCCTACTAGCGGGGAGCACAGATACGCAGTATTTT	TRBD2	TRBV18	TRBJ2-3	once
CASSGQNLPGANVLTF	TGTGCCAGCAGTGGACAGAATCTCCCCGGGGCCAACGTCCTGACTTTC	NA	TRBV6-1	TRBJ2-6	few
CASSLRTSNTGELFF	TGTGCCAGCAGCCTAAGGACTTCTAACACCGGGGAGCTGTTTTTT	NA	TRBV7-2	TRBJ2-2	few
CATSGVTSGRGPNEQFF	TGTGCCACCAGTGGTGTGACTAGCGGGAGAGGACCGAATGAGCAGTTCTTC	TRBD2	TRBV24-1	TRBJ2-1	NA
CASSYSRFSGNQPQHF	TGTGCCAGCAGTTATTCGAGGTTTTCGGGCAATCAGCCCCAGCATTTT	NA	TRBV6-5	TRBJ1-5	once
CASSVGRDNYGYTF	TGTGCCAGCAGCGTTGGCAGGGATAACTATGGCTACACCTTC	NA	TRBV27	TRBJ1-2	NA
CSVETGGFDYNEQFF	TGCAGCGTTGAAACGGGTGGATTTGATTACAATGAGCAGTTCTTC	NA	TRBV29-1	TRBJ2-1	NA
CASSVLAGTYNEQFF	TGTGCCAGCAGCGTACTAGCGGGAACTTACAATGAGCAGTTCTTC	TRBD2	TRBV6-4	TRBJ2-1	NA
CASSAGTSASYEQYF	TGTGCCAGCAGCGCTGGGACTAGCGCTTCCTACGAGCAGTACTTC	TRBD2	TRBV6-5	TRBJ2-7	NA
CASTKPTSYEQYF	TGTGCCAGCACCAAACCTACCTCCTACGAGCAGTACTTC	NA	TRBV28	TRBJ2-7	NA
CASSYDGQDPYGYTF	TGCGCCAGCAGCTACGATGGACAGGATCCGTATGGCTACACCTTC	TRBD1	TRBV5-1	TRBJ1-2	once
CASSPGTVGTEAFF	TGTGCCAGCAGTCCTGGGACAGTTGGCACTGAAGCTTTCTTT	TRBD1	TRBV6-5	TRBJ1-1	NA
CASSPLNSNTGELFF	TGTGCCAGCAGTCCACTTAACTCGAACACCGGGGAGCTGTTTTTT	NA	TRBV28	TRBJ2-2	once
CASSQLGTSGPQETQYF	TGTGCCAGCAGCCAACTCGGGACTAGCGGACCCCAAGAGACCCAGTACTTC	TRBD2	TRBV4-2	TRBJ2-5	NA
CASSLRSGVYYEQYF	TGTGCCAGCAGCTTACGGTCAGGGGTATACTACGAGCAGTACTTC	NA	TRBV7-8	TRBJ2-7	NA
CASRDPSGAYYEQYF	TGTGCCAGCAGAGACCCTAGCGGGGCCTACTACGAGCAGTACTTC	TRBD2	TRBV2	TRBJ2-7	once
CASSEDFYSPLHF	TGTGCCAGCAGCGAGGACTTCTATTCACCCCTCCACTTT	NA	TRBV9	TRBJ1-6	NA